This T cell receptor beta chain emerged from a study of neurological immune-mediated disorders. This clonotype appeared many times. One entry per CDR3 protein results from TCRdb running MiXCR on the 5' RACE reads. The sample carries approximately 31,000 distinct CDR3 sequences, approximately 4.3% recorded once. There are 14 residues in the CDR3. V lost 0 bases, J lost 0 bases, and 6 bases lay in between. Germline V gene sequence: CDR1 SGHRS, CDR2 YFSETQ. V gene TRBV5-1 combines with J gene TRBJ1-1; D not certain. This receptor was identified in a man aged 18 to 30 in good health. Sequenced: PBMCs. The CDR3 loop is CASSLAPVNTEAFF. The CDR3 DNA reads as TGCGCCAGCAGCTTGGCCCCGGTGAACACTGAAGCTTTCTTT. Supplemented by reference TRBV5-1 and TRBJ1-1, the full variable domain reads KAGVTQTPRYLIKTRGQQVTLSCSPISGHRSVSWYQQTPGQGLQFLFEYFSETQRNKGNFPGRFSGRQFSNSRSEMNVSTLELGDSALYLCASSLAPVNTEAFFGQGTRLTVV.